These 25 T cell receptor beta chains originate from one sample sequenced in a study of T cells after yellow fever vaccination. TCRdb used MiXCR to reprocess the 5' RACE reads, holding one entry per CDR3 protein. Here the sample spans some 560,000 distinct CDR3 sequences, 15% to 20% being singletons. The sequencing used PBMCs, collected 15 days after the yellow fever booster vaccination. All receptors derive from a man younger than 45 who received the YFV17D yellow fever vaccine.

This clonotype was counted between two and nine times. The CDR3 DNA sequence: TGTGCCAGCAGCTTCGCAGCGGGAGGGTGGGATACGCAGTATTTT. Translation: CASSFAAGGWDTQYF. This sequence joins TRBV5-6 and TRBJ2-3, with TRBD2 identical over 10 bases. The germline CDR1 and CDR2 sequences are SGHDT and YYEEEE. Losses at the gene ends were 2 bases for V and 6 bases for J; bases not matched to a gene: 6. The CDR3 spans 15 residues.

V is TRBV30 and J is TRBJ2-3, with D unclear. Trimming removed 4 bases at V and 2 bases at J, with 10 bases between. Germline values: CDR1 GTSNPN, CDR2 SVGIG (reference sequence). This CDR3 is 13 amino acids long. This CDR3 reads CAWTGRNTDTQYF. CDR3 DNA: TGTGCCTGGACGGGCAGGAACACAGATACGCAGTATTTT.

This chain links TRBV20-1 with TRBJ2-1; 11 nucleotides align to TRBD2. Losses at the gene ends were 5 bases for V and 5 bases for J; bases not matched to a gene: 5. In germline, CDR1 is DFQATT, CDR2 SNEGSKA (reference sequence). This CDR3 spans 14 amino acids. The CDR3 nucleotides are TGCAGTGCTCCAATAGCGGGAGGGAACAATGAGCAGTTCTTC. It encodes CSAPIAGGNNEQFF.

The genes are TRBV20-1 and TRBJ2-3; 10 bases align to TRBD2. The germline gives CDR1 DFQATT, CDR2 SNEGSKA (reference sequence). The length of the CDR3 is 14 residues. V dropped 2 bases and J dropped 2; count of bases not matched to a gene: 1. CDR3 amino acids: CSARTSGNTDTQYF. For the CDR3, the DNA is TGCAGTGCTAGAACTAGCGGGAACACAGATACGCAGTATTTT.

The chain is built from TRBV28 and TRBJ2-5; possibly TRBD2 for D (7 bases). Germline V gives CDR1 MDHEN, CDR2 SYDVKM. The CDR3 loop spans 14 amino acids. The V end was cut by 10 bases, the J end by 7 bases, with 22 bases between. The CDR3 loop is CATSSSGRGGTQYF. The CDR3 DNA reads TGTGCCACCTCATCCTCGGGGAGGGGGGGGACCCAGTACTTC.

This clonotype occurred a few times. The chain has TRBV5-1 and TRBJ2-7, with D possibly being TRBD2 (8 bases). Germline CDR1 is SGHRS and CDR2 is YFSETQ. Trimming cost V 9 bases and J 6 bases, with 31 bases left between them. The CDR3 sequence is 17 residues long. DNA for the CDR3: TGCGCCACCCTTACAGGGGAAAGAACGGGAGGGCCTTCCGAGCAGTACTTC. As protein: CATLTGERTGGPSEQYF. The full variable domain, rest sourced from reference TRBV5-1 and TRBJ2-7, is KAGVTQTPRYLIKTRGQQVTLSCSPISGHRSVSWYQQTPGQGLQFLFEYFSETQRNKGNFPGRFSGRQFSNSRSEMNVSTLELGDSALYLCATLTGERTGGPSEQYFGPGTRLTVT.

The chain is built from TRBV7-9 and TRBJ2-7; the match to TRBD1 covers 10 bases. Germline V CDR1 and CDR2: SEHNR, FQNEAQ (reference sequence). CDR3 length equals 14 residues. V was pared by 5 bases and J by 3 bases, with 4 bases of the junction left unmatched. The CDR3 protein is CASSRGQGVYEQYF. In DNA, the CDR3 is TGTGCCAGCAGCCGCGGACAGGGGGTCTACGAGCAGTACTTC.

V and J are TRBV19 and TRBJ1-2; D not certain. Germline-derived CDR1 and CDR2 are LNHDA and SQIVND (reference sequence). This CDR3 is built from 13 residues. V gave up 5 bases and J gave up 8 bases, with 15 bases separating them. In DNA form, the CDR3 reads TGTGCCAGTAGTCCCCGGACGGCTGTCGGCTACACCTTC. It is translated as CASSPRTAVGYTF.

The chain recombines TRBV20-1 with TRBJ2-1; 12 bases agree with TRBD2. Germline lookup yields CDR1 DFQATT and CDR2 SNEGSKA (reference sequence). J gave up 4 bases and V 5 bases, and 15 bases lay outside the gene matches. The CDR3 extends over 18 amino acids. The CDR3 bases are TGCAGTGCTCCCCGACTAGCGGGAGTGGGGGCCGGATACAATGAGCAGTTCTTC. This gives the protein CSAPRLAGVGAGYNEQFF.

This sequence joins TRBV5-1 and TRBJ2-3, with 11 positions matching TRBD1. The germline gives CDR1 SGHRS, CDR2 YFSETQ. The CDR3 is made up of 16 amino acids. J was trimmed by 1 base and V by 2 bases; bases with no gene match: 3. CDR3 region: CASSFGTGGRTDTQYF. DNA of the CDR3: TGCGCCAGCAGCTTCGGGACAGGGGGACGCACAGATACGCAGTATTTT.

The CDR3 spells CSVNRESGFTDTQYF. The CDR3, as DNA: TGCAGTGTAAATCGAGAGAGCGGATTCACAGATACGCAGTATTTT. V usage is TRBV20-1 and J usage is TRBJ2-3, with D perhaps matching TRBD2 (5 bases). Trimming stripped 7 bases from V and 2 bases from J, with 19 bases between. CDR3 length: 15 amino acids. CDR1 is DFQATT and CDR2 is SNEGSKA in the germline V gene (reference sequence).

Worth noting for this clonotype: At one of its ends the junction is not consistent with the germline gene, which may arise from a read error. The V call is TRBV9, the J call TRBJ2-4, with 7 positions matching TRBD1. Germline V gene lookup returns CDR1 SGDLS and CDR2 YYNGEE. The CDR3 extends over 15 amino acids. CDR3 sequence: CASSVTGTAINIQYF. The CDR3 region has the DNA TGTGCCAGCAGCGTGACGGGGACAGCCATAAACATTCAGTACTTC.

This clonotype was detected a few times. The chain has TRBV7-2 and TRBJ1-1, with 7 bases that match TRBD1. Trimming removed 5 bases from V and 6 bases from J; junction bases left unmatched: 9. Germline loops: CDR1 SGHTA, CDR2 FQGNSA. The CDR3 totals 14 residues. CDR3 DNA: TGTGCCAGCAGCAAAGACAGGGTCTCCGCTGAAGCTTTCTTT. Its translation is CASSKDRVSAEAFF.

This chain links TRBV7-9 with TRBJ1-2; the D is unclear. Germline lookup yields CDR1 SEHNR and CDR2 FQNEAQ (reference sequence). This CDR3 contains 12 residues. Trimming stripped 1 base from V and 6 bases from J, with 6 bases between. CDR3 sequence reads: CASSLGVDGYTF. Here the CDR3 DNA reads TGTGCCAGCAGCTTAGGTGTAGATGGCTACACCTTC.

V and J are TRBV7-8 and TRBJ2-2; perhaps TRBD1 as D (6 bases). In germline, CDR1 is SGHVS, CDR2 FQNEAQ. V was trimmed by 8 bases and J by 1 base, leaving 17 bases between them. This CDR3 has 16 amino acids. The CDR3 loop is CASQGWNSENTGELFF. The CDR3 DNA follows: TGTGCCAGCCAGGGGTGGAACAGCGAGAACACCGGGGAGCTGTTTTTT.

The chain is built from TRBV9 and TRBJ2-7; tentative D call: TRBD1 (5 bases). CDR1 and CDR2 from the germline V gene are SGDLS and YYNGEE. V lost 2 bases and J lost 2, with 14 bases in between. The CDR3 extends over 15 amino acids. The DNA of the CDR3 is TGTGCCAGCAGCGTGGATTCAGGGCTGGCCTACGAGCAGTACTTC. Protein product: CASSVDSGLAYEQYF. The full variable domain, with the rest looked up from reference TRBV9 and TRBJ2-7, is DSGVTQTPKHLITATGQRVTLRCSPRSGDLSVYWYQQSLDQGLQFLIQYYNGEERAKGNILERFSAQQFPDLHSELNLSSLELGDSALYFCASSVDSGLAYEQYFGPGTRLTVT.

This clonotype was seen a handful of times. This chain uses TRBV5-1 with TRBJ2-4; 10 positions agree with TRBD2. This CDR3 region has 14 residues. V dropped 0 bases and J dropped 6; count of bases not matched to a gene: 0. Germline assignment: CDR1 SGHRS and CDR2 YFSETQ. Here the CDR3 reads CASSLGTSGNIQYF. CDR3 nucleotide sequence: TGCGCCAGCAGCTTGGGGACTAGCGGAAACATTCAGTACTTC.

CDR3 nucleotide sequence: TGTGCCAGCACCCCCGGCCGGGAAGAGACCCAGTACTTC. Translating gives CASTPGREETQYF. The V and J genes are TRBV28 and TRBJ2-5; no firm D call. Per the germline V gene, CDR1 is MDHEN and CDR2 is SYDVKM. CDR3 size: 13 residues. Trimming shortened V by 7 bases and J by 3 bases, and 12 bases separated the two germline ends.

This clonotype occurred a few times. In DNA form, the CDR3 reads TGTGCCAGCAGTTCGGGACTAGAGCCAGATACGCAGTATTTT. Amino acid sequence: CASSSGLEPDTQYF. The chain is built from TRBV12-3 or TRBV12-4 and TRBJ2-3; TRBD2 matches 8 bases. The CDR3 is 14 residues long. With 4 bases clipped from V and 4 bases from J, the junction kept 4 bases outside the gene matches.

The chain employs TRBV18 and TRBJ2-5; the D is unclear. The CDR3 runs 14 residues. V was cut by 1 base and J by 3 bases, with 9 bases left in between. Germline loops: CDR1 KGHSH, CDR2 LQKENI. The CDR3 reads CASSPLQQKETQYF. As DNA, the CDR3 is TGTGCCAGCTCACCACTGCAGCAAAAAGAGACCCAGTACTTC. The variable domain in full, with the rest retrieved from reference TRBV18 and TRBJ2-5, is NAGVMQNPRHLVRRRGQEARLRCSPMKGHSHVYWYRQLPEEGLKFMVYLQKENIIDESGMPKERFSAEFPKEGPSILRIQQVVRGDSAAYFCASSPLQQKETQYFGPGTRLLVL.

This rearrangement joins TRBV4-2 to TRBJ1-1; TRBD1 might be the D (5 bases). The V end was cut by 0 bases, the J end by 5 bases, with 10 bases between. CDR1 LGHNA and CDR2 YNFKEQ come from the germline V gene. The CDR3 sequence is 14 residues long. The CDR3 DNA follows: TGTGCCAGCAGCCAAGATCCAGGGTGGACTGAAGCTTTCTTT. It specifies CASSQDPGWTEAFF.

This rearrangement joins TRBV11-2 to TRBJ2-7; 7 bases match TRBD1. After removal of 0 bases from V and 4 bases from J, the junction contained 6 bases not matched to a gene. Germline V lookup: CDR1 SGHAT, CDR2 FQNNGV. The CDR3 spans 15 residues. The CDR3 sequence: CASSLDWDSGYEQYF. The CDR3 nucleotides read TGTGCCAGCAGCTTAGATTGGGACAGTGGGTACGAGCAGTACTTC.

The V gene is TRBV15, the J gene TRBJ2-2; D remains unclear. The CDR3 runs 14 residues. Germline CDR1 LNHNV, CDR2 YYDKDF (reference sequence). The germline V and J ends were trimmed by 0 bases and 3 bases, with 5 bases remaining between them. The CDR3 DNA reads TGTGCCACCAGCAGAGATTATGACACCGGGGAGCTGTTTTTT. Its protein product is CATSRDYDTGELFF.

V is TRBV4-1 and J is TRBJ2-5, with D perhaps matching TRBD1 (6 bases). This CDR3 is built from 18 residues. V lost 0 bases to trimming and J lost 0 bases, with 17 bases between them. Germline CDR1 and CDR2: MGHRA and YSYEKL. The DNA of the CDR3 is TGCGCCAGCAGCCAAGAGATCCAGGGGCGAGCGTACCAAGAGACCCAGTACTTC. Its translation: CASSQEIQGRAYQETQYF.

The genes are TRBV6-2 or TRBV6-3 and TRBJ1-3; D unresolved. The CDR3 covers 16 residues. In germline, CDR1 is MNHEY, CDR2 SVGEGT. The V end was cut by 5 bases, the J end by 1 base, with 15 bases between. This chain's CDR3 is CASSPTVKKSGNTIYF. CDR3 DNA: TGTGCCAGCAGTCCTACGGTAAAGAAGTCTGGAAACACCATATATTTT.